This T cell receptor beta chain comes out of a study of shared clonotypes between healthy human individuals. Background on the study: The study used three CD4 naive, three CD4 memory, two CD8 naive and one CD8 memory plate per donor.

V lost 7 bases to trimming and J lost 7 bases; unmatched junction nucleotides: 7. There are 13 residues in the CDR3. Germline CDR1 is SGHAT and CDR2 is FQNNGV. Libraries were prepared by immunoSEQ multiplex PCR; TCRdb keeps only in-frame clonotypes and omits some of them. Of under 1,100,000 clones detected, around 76% appear once; the ten largest clones hold about 1.5%. The chain has TRBV11-2 and TRBJ1-2; 9 bases are a match to TRBD1. The origin of this receptor is a man between 18 and 29 years old in good health. Sequences were obtained from memory CD4+ T cells sorted from blood. Subset specified: CD45RA-negative fraction. CDR3 sequence reads: CASNPGTGFGYTF. DNA for the CDR3: TGTGCCAGCAACCCCGGGACAGGGTTTGGCTACACCTTC.